This T cell receptor beta chain originates from a study of T cell responses to AZD1222 COVID-19 vaccine. Study-wide points: Mapped onto spike, vaccine-associated CD4 TCRs spanned it and were dominant at 160-218 and 743-854. It was only after the peak T cell response that any repertoires were sampled.

CDR1 and CDR2 from the germline V gene are SGHAT and FQNNGV. CDR3 length: 15 amino acids. V shed 0 bases and J shed 4 bases, with 12 bases lying between them. Of note for this clone: Its antigen is not known.

The repertoire was sequenced with immunoSEQ multiplex PCR; TCRdb's copy has only in-frame clones and lacks some. The data show roughly 96,000 clones, roughly nine tenths seen once. The receptor comes from an adult in good health. V usage is TRBV11-2 and J usage is TRBJ1-2; no firm D call. Specimen: peripheral blood, collected on day 0 of AZD1222 vaccination. As DNA, the CDR3 is TGTGCCAGCAGCTTAGATAGCACAGCCTTCTATGGCTACACCTTC. The encoded protein is CASSLDSTAFYGYTF.